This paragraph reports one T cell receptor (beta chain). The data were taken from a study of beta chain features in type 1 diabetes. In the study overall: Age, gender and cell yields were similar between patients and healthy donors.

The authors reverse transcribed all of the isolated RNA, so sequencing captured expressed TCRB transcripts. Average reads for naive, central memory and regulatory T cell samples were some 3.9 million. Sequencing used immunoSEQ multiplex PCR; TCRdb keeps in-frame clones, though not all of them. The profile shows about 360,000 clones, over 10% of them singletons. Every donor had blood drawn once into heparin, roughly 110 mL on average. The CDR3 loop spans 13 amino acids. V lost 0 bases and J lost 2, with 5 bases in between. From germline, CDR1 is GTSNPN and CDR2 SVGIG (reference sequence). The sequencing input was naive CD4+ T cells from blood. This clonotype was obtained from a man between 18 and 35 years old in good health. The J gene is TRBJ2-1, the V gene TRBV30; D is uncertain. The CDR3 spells CAWSVRAYNEQFF. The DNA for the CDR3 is TGTGCCTGGAGTGTCCGGGCCTACAATGAGCAGTTCTTC.